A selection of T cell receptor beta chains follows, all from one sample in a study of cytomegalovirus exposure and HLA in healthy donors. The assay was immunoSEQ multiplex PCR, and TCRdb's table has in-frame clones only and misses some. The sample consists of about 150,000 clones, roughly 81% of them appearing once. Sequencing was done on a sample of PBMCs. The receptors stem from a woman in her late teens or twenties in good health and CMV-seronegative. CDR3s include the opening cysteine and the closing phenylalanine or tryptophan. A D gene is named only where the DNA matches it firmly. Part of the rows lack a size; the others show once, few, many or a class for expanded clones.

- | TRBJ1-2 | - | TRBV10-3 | TGTGCCATCAGCGGGAGCAGGTTCTTGTTTAACTATGGCTACACCTTC | CAISGSRFLFNYGYTF
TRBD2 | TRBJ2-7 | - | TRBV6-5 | TGTGCCAGCAGTCAAGGACTAGCCCGCTCCTACGAGCAGTACTTC | CASSQGLARSYEQYF
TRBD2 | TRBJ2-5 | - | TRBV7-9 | TGTGCCAGCAGCCCGAGGGCGGGGGGTAAAGAGACCCAGTACTTC | CASSPRAGGKETQYF
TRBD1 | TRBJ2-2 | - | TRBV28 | TGTGCCAGCAGTCCCCCGGACAGGGGGCTGATCGGGGAGCTGTTTTTT | CASSPPDRGLIGELFF
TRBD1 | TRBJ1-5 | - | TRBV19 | TGTGCCAGTAGTAAGGGACAGCCCAATCAGCCCCAGCATTTT | CASSKGQPNQPQHF
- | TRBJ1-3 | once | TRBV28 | TGTGCCAGCAGTACTACAGGGTCTGGAAACACCATATATTTT | CASSTTGSGNTIYF
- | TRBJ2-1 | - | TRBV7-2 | TGTGCCAGCAGGACGGACTTGGCTTCCTACAATGAGCAGTTCTTC | CASRTDLASYNEQFF
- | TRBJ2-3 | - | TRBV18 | TGTGCCAGCTCAGACGGACTCCAATGGGATACGCAGTATTTT | CASSDGLQWDTQYF
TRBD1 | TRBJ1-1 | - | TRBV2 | TGTGCCAGCAGTCTCTTCGACAGGGGGGGAACTTTCTTT | CASSLFDRGGTFF
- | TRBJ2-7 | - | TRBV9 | TGTGCCAGCAGCGTGGCGCCGACAGCCTACGAGCAGTACTTC | CASSVAPTAYEQYF
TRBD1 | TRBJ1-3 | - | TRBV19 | TGTGCCACCCGTCGACAGGGAGTCTCTGGAAACACCATATATTTT | CATRRQGVSGNTIYF
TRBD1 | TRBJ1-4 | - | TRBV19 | TGTGCCAGTAGTAGACAGGGCTTAACTAATGAAAAACTGTTTTTT | CASSRQGLTNEKLFF
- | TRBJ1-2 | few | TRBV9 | TGTGCCAGCAGCGTAGAGGATCGGGGGGCGTTAGGCTACACCTTC | CASSVEDRGALGYTF
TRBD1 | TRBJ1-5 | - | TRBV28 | TGTGCCAGCAGTCCGCCGCCGGGACAGGGTGGCAATCAGCCCCAGCATTTT | CASSPPPGQGGNQPQHF
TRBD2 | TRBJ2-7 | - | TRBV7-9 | TGTGCCAGCAGCTCCACAACTAGCGGGAGGAGTTACGAGCAGTACTTC | CASSSTTSGRSYEQYF
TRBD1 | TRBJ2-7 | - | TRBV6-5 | TGTGCCAGCAGTTGGGACAGGGAGTACGAGCAGTACTTC | CASSWDREYEQYF
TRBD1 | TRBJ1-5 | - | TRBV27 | TGTGCCAGCAGTTTGGGGACAGGGACCGGGGGCAATCAGCCCCAGCATTTT | CASSLGTGTGGNQPQHF
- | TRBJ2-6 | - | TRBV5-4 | TGTGCCAGCAGCTTGAACGGAGTTTCTGGGGCCAACGTCCTGACTTTC | CASSLNGVSGANVLTF
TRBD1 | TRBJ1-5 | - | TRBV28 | TGTGCCAGCAGGGCGGGGACAGGGTCAAACCAGCCCCAGCATTTT | CASRAGTGSNQPQHF
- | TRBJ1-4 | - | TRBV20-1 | TGCGCCGAGGCCGCCCCCGAAAAACTGTTTTTT | CAEAAPEKLFF
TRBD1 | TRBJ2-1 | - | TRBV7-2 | TGTGCCAGCAGCTTAGATTGGATCCGGGACAGGGACAATGAGCAGTTCTTC | CASSLDWIRDRDNEQFF
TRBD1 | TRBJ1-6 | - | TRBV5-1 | TGCGCCAGCCGGGACAGTGATAATTCACCCCTCCACTTT | CASRDSDNSPLHF
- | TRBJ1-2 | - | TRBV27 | TGTGCCAGCAGTTTAGTCCCAGGGCGGAATGGCTACACCTTC | CASSLVPGRNGYTF
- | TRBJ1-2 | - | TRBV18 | TGTGCCAGCCCACCACGCTTGGACAGAGATGGCTACACCTTC | CASPPRLDRDGYTF
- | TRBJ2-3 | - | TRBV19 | TGTGCCAGTAGGGCGCCCGAGGGCCGGAGCACAGATACGCAGTATTTT | CASRAPEGRSTDTQYF
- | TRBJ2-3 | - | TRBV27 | TGTGCCAGCAGGCGTCGGGTAGATACGCAGTATTTT | CASRRRVDTQYF
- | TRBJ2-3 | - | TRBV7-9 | TGTGCGGGCGGGGTTACTAGCACAGATACGCAGTATTTT | CAGGVTSTDTQYF
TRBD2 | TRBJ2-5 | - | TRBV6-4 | TGTGCCAGCCGGACCGGGACTAGCGGGGGGCCCTTAACTTGGTTGGAGACCCAGTACTTC | CASRTGTSGGPLTWLETQYF
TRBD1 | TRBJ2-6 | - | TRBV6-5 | TGTGCCAGCAGAGACAGGGGCGCTGGGGCCAACGTCCTGACTTTC | CASRDRGAGANVLTF
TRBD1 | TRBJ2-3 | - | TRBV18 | TGTGCCAGCTCACCACGACAGGGTTTCGCAGATACGCAGTATTTT | CASSPRQGFADTQYF
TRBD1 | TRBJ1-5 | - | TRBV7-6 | TGTGCCAGCAGCCCAAGGGGACAGGGGGCCGGGCAGCCCCAGCATTTT | CASSPRGQGAGQPQHF
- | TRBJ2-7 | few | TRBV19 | TGTGCCAGTAGTACCCAGGGTGTTCCCTACGAGCAGTACTTC | CASSTQGVPYEQYF
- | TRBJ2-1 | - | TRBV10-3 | TGTGCCATAGGGACTTTTGGCAATGAGCAGTTCTTC | CAIGTFGNEQFF
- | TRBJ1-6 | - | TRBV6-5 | TGTGCCAGCAGTCGCGCGAGGGTAGTCTCACCCCTCCACTTT | CASSRARVVSPLHF
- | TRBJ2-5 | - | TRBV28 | TGTGCCAGCACCAACAGGGTAGGGGGTCGAGAGACCCAGTACTTC | CASTNRVGGRETQYF
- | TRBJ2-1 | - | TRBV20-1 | TGCAGTGCTAGGAGCGGCAATGAGCAGTTCTTC | CSARSGNEQFF
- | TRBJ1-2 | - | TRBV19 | TGTGCCAGTAGTATACAGTCTTATGGCTACACCTTC | CASSIQSYGYTF
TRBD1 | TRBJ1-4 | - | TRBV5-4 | TGTGCCAGCAGCTTGGCGGGACAGGGAGGCCCAACTAATGAAAAACTGTTTTTT | CASSLAGQGGPTNEKLFF
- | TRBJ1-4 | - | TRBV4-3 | TGCGCCAGCAGCCAAGAAGGAGGGCAAAATGAAAAACTGTTTTTT | CASSQEGGQNEKLFF
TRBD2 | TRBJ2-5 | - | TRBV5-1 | TGCGCCAGCAGCTTGCTTGGGACTAGAGAAGAGACCCAGTACTTC | CASSLLGTREETQYF
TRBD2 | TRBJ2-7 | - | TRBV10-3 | TGTGCCGGCGGGGGGGCCGGATCCTACGAGCAGTACTTC | CAGGGAGSYEQYF
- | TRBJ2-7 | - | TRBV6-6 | TGTGCCAGCAGTTACTCGCAAACTAGTTGGTACTTC | CASSYSQTSWYF